Below, 31 T cell receptor beta chains from the same sample are listed, as sequenced in a study of shared clonotypes between healthy human individuals. Method: immunoSEQ multiplex PCR; TCRdb's copy keeps in-frame clones and lacks some. The sample carries approximately 1.9 million clones, 85% to 95% recorded once. Naive CD8 populations comprised CD45RO-negative cells positively selected for CCR7, excluding terminally differentiated effector memory CD45RA+ cells. The material sequenced was naive CD8+ T cells from PBMCs. The receptors were gathered from a man between 18 and 29 years old in good health. Some clones in this sample may be carry-over from other donors' samples.

The chain has TRBV9 and TRBJ1-2; D remains unclear. This CDR3 is built from 14 residues. CDR1 SGDLS and CDR2 YYNGEE come from the germline V gene. Trimming removed 0 bases at V and 4 bases at J, with 10 bases between. CDR3 sequence reads: CASSVGAESYGYTF. The CDR3 nucleotides are TGTGCCAGCAGCGTAGGGGCAGAGAGCTATGGCTACACCTTC.

The chain has TRBV28 and TRBJ2-7; 10 positions match TRBD1. CDR1 and CDR2 (germline): MDHEN, SYDVKM. The CDR3 loop spans 14 amino acids. The junction had 7 bases not matched to a gene; V was cut back by 5 bases and J by 6 bases. This chain's CDR3 is CASSRQGARGEQYF. The CDR3 DNA is TGTGCCAGCAGTCGACAGGGGGCGCGTGGCGAGCAGTACTTC.

The chain combines TRBV5-4 with TRBJ2-5; 8 bases match TRBD2. With 6 bases clipped from V and 2 bases from J, the junction kept 12 bases outside the gene matches. Germline CDR1 and CDR2: SGHNT and YYREEE (reference sequence). The CDR3 extends over 16 amino acids. The CDR3 DNA follows: TGTGCCAGCACCTCATCGAGGGGACTAGAACAAGAGACCCAGTACTTC. It specifies CASTSSRGLEQETQYF.

The chain recombines TRBV27 with TRBJ2-1; no clear D. Trimming pared 4 bases from V and 1 base from J, leaving 8 bases between. The CDR3 has 14 amino acids. Per the germline V gene, CDR1 is MNHEY and CDR2 is SMNVEV (reference sequence). The DNA for the CDR3 is TGTGCCAGCAGTTATCTTAATTCCTACAATGAGCAGTTCTTC. Translation: CASSYLNSYNEQFF.

This clone has just one count. The V and J genes are TRBV18 and TRBJ2-7; D is possibly TRBD1 (7 bases). Germline V gene lookup returns CDR1 KGHSH and CDR2 LQKENI. The CDR3 is 13 residues long. V lost 1 base and J lost 5, with 9 bases in between. The CDR3 nucleotides read TGTGCCAGCTCACCACTCAGGGGGGACGAGCAGTACTTC. Encoded protein: CASSPLRGDEQYF.

This chain connects TRBV28 to TRBJ2-7; 10 nucleotides line up with TRBD2. This CDR3 contains 15 residues. Germline V gene data show CDR1 as MDHEN and CDR2 as SYDVKM. Trimming took 5 bases from V and 0 from J; bases not matched to a gene: 4. As DNA, the CDR3 is TGTGCCAGCAGTCCGACTAGCGGGCGCTCCTACGAGCAGTACTTC. Its protein is CASSPTSGRSYEQYF.

The chain employs TRBV5-6 and TRBJ2-7, with TRBD2 identical over 11 bases. The CDR3 length is 14 residues. The junction had 0 bases not matched to a gene; V was cut back by 2 bases and J by 2 bases. Germline CDR1 is SGHDT and CDR2 is YYEEEE. The CDR3 DNA sequence: TGTGCCAGCAGCTTACTAGCGGGAGCCTACGAGCAGTACTTC. Protein: CASSLLAGAYEQYF.

This clone occurred a few times. This chain links TRBV28 with TRBJ1-1; a weak D match, TRBD1 (5 bases). CDR1 and CDR2 (germline): MDHEN, SYDVKM. Trimming shortened V by 5 bases and J by 0 bases, and 13 bases separated the two germline ends. The CDR3 is 15 amino acids. The CDR3 coding sequence is TGTGCCAGCAGTACCCCCTGGGGGATGAACACTGAAGCTTTCTTT. Protein product: CASSTPWGMNTEAFF.

The V gene is TRBV9, the J gene TRBJ1-1; D is unresolved. Looked up from germline, CDR1 is SGDLS and CDR2 is YYNGEE. The ends were cut back, 3 bases at V and 5 bases at J, with 17 bases in the middle. The CDR3 is 15 amino acids. The CDR3 spells CASSGKEPAGTEAFF. As DNA, the CDR3 is TGTGCCAGCAGCGGGAAGGAGCCTGCGGGAACTGAAGCTTTCTTT.

This clone was recorded a few times. The chain carries TRBV5-4 and TRBJ1-1; no clear D gene. CDR3 size: 11 residues. Germline V lookup: CDR1 SGHNT, CDR2 YYREEE (reference sequence). V dropped 0 bases and J dropped 7 bases, with 4 bases sitting between them. This chain's CDR3 is CASSLGDEAFF. CDR3 coding DNA: TGTGCCAGCAGCTTGGGGGATGAAGCTTTCTTT.

The table lists this clone with a few counts. The chain joins TRBV11-2 to TRBJ2-1; 7 bases line up with TRBD1. Germline V gene lookup returns CDR1 SGHAT and CDR2 FQNNGV. Losses at the gene ends were 4 bases for V and 15 bases for J; bases not matched to a gene: 12. The CDR3 runs to 13 residues. The CDR3 sequence is CASSSIVRQGLFF. CDR3 coding DNA: TGTGCCAGCAGCTCGATCGTACGACAGGGTTTGTTCTTC.

This chain joins TRBV27 and TRBJ1-2, with unresolved D. Germline loops: CDR1 MNHEY, CDR2 SMNVEV (reference sequence). The V end lost 2 bases, the J end lost 7 bases, and 11 bases lay between the germline ends. This CDR3 comprises 13 residues. CDR3 sequence (DNA): TGTGCCAGCAGTTTAGGCGGGGTTCGTGGCTACACCTTC. Protein sequence: CASSLGGVRGYTF.

This clone is a singleton in its sample. This chain joins TRBV11-2 and TRBJ2-5; D gene unclear. With 6 bases removed from V and 2 bases from J, the gap between germline ends came to 7 bases. The CDR3 extends over 12 amino acids. CDR1 is SGHAT, CDR2 FQNNGV, per germline. CDR3 in amino acids: CASSYEQETQYF. As DNA, the CDR3 is TGTGCCAGCAGTTACGAACAAGAGACCCAGTACTTC.

The V call is TRBV19, the J call TRBJ1-1; a weak D match, TRBD1 (6 bases). The CDR3 extends over 15 amino acids. With 4 bases removed from V and 4 bases from J, the gap between germline ends came to 16 bases. Germline V gene lookup returns CDR1 LNHDA and CDR2 SQIVND (reference sequence). DNA for the CDR3: TGTGCCAGTAGTAGCTTTGAGGGGGGCCTCACTGAAGCTTTCTTT. It yields the protein CASSSFEGGLTEAFF.

The chain combines TRBV7-6 with TRBJ2-7; 12 bases fit TRBD2. The V segment lost 1 base and the J segment 4 bases; nucleotides outside the gene matches: 17. CDR3 size: 20 residues. Germline V gene sequence: CDR1 SGHVS, CDR2 FNYEAQ. The CDR3 spells CASSLGPTSGRTRWEYEQYF. As DNA, the CDR3 is TGTGCCAGCAGCTTAGGACCCACTAGCGGGAGGACGCGTTGGGAGTACGAGCAGTACTTC.

The V call is TRBV5-5, the J call TRBJ1-5, with TRBD1 as a possible D gene (5 bases). Germline V gene sequence: CDR1 SGHKS, CDR2 YYEKEE (reference sequence). With 0 bases removed from V and 4 bases from J, the gap between germline ends came to 11 bases. CDR3 length equals 15 residues. The CDR3 DNA sequence: TGTGCCAGCAGCTTGGTGGGGCAGAGAAATCAGCCCCAGCATTTT. Encoded protein: CASSLVGQRNQPQHF.

The V and J genes are TRBV7-9 and TRBJ2-5, with D perhaps matching TRBD1 (6 bases). This CDR3 region has 18 residues. Germline CDR1 reads SEHNR; CDR2 reads FQNEAQ (reference sequence). V dropped 1 base and J dropped 5 bases, with 23 bases sitting between them. In DNA, the CDR3 is TGTGCCAGCAGCTTAGGGCAGGGGCCAGGTCCCACGCCGGAGACCCAGTACTTC. This codes for CASSLGQGPGPTPETQYF.

This clone has more than one count but fewer than ten. The chain employs TRBV19 and TRBJ1-1; D is ambiguous. V dropped 5 bases and J dropped 0 bases, with 13 bases sitting between them. Looked up from germline, CDR1 is LNHDA and CDR2 is SQIVND (reference sequence). The length of the CDR3 is 15 residues. The CDR3: CASSLAGELNTEAFF. CDR3 DNA sequence: TGTGCCAGTAGTTTGGCGGGAGAATTGAACACTGAAGCTTTCTTT.

The rearrangement links TRBV30 to TRBJ1-1; D not resolved. The germline gives CDR1 GTSNPN, CDR2 SVGIG (reference sequence). V dropped 6 bases and J dropped 7 bases, with 9 bases sitting between them. The CDR3 runs 10 residues. The CDR3 region has the DNA TGTGCCTGCGGTGGTCTTGAAGCTTTCTTT. Its translation: CACGGLEAFF.

In DNA form, the CDR3 reads TGTGCCACCAGCCCAACGAAGAGAGACGAGCAGTACTTC. Encoded protein: CATSPTKRDEQYF. This sequence joins TRBV15 and TRBJ2-7; D remains ambiguous. Trimming left V 5 bases short and J 5 bases short, with 13 bases between. The germline gives CDR1 LNHNV, CDR2 YYDKDF (reference sequence). The CDR3 extends over 13 amino acids.

This rearrangement joins TRBV4-2 to TRBJ2-3, with a tentative D call TRBD2 (5 bases). The CDR3 runs to 14 residues. Trimming shortened V by 0 bases and J by 11 bases, and 15 bases separated the two germline ends. The V gene's germline CDR1 is LGHNA and CDR2 YNFKEQ. CDR3 sequence: CASSQDHPVRGQYF. In nucleotides, the CDR3 is TGTGCCAGCAGCCAAGATCACCCAGTACGGGGGCAGTATTTT.

The gene calls are TRBV25-1 and TRBJ2-5; the D gene is possibly TRBD2 (6 bases). The CDR3 has 15 residues. Trimming left V 1 base short and J 0 bases short, with 9 bases between. Germline loops: CDR1 MGHDK, CDR2 SYGVNS. DNA for the CDR3: TGTGCCAGCAGTGAATGGAGGGGAGACCAAGAGACCCAGTACTTC. Translating it yields CASSEWRGDQETQYF.

The chain combines TRBV19 with TRBJ1-2; 7 nucleotides align to TRBD1. There are 13 residues in the CDR3. CDR1 and CDR2 from the germline V gene are LNHDA and SQIVND (reference sequence). With 5 bases clipped from V and 8 bases from J, the junction kept 8 bases outside the gene matches. Here the CDR3 reads CASSPHRGYGYTF. CDR3 nucleotide sequence: TGTGCCAGTAGTCCCCACAGGGGTTACGGCTACACCTTC.

V is TRBV19 and J is TRBJ2-5; D unresolved. The CDR3 contains 15 residues. Germline V gives CDR1 LNHDA, CDR2 SQIVND (reference sequence). V was pared by 0 bases and J by 3 bases, with 11 bases between. The CDR3, as DNA: TGTGCCAGTAGTATAGATCTGGCAGGTAAAGAGACCCAGTACTTC. It encodes CASSIDLAGKETQYF.

This clone was seen just once. The V and J genes are TRBV29-1 and TRBJ2-3; D not resolved. CDR3 length equals 18 residues. V dropped 6 bases and J dropped 3 bases, with 28 bases sitting between them. CDR1 SQVTM and CDR2 ANQGSEA come from the germline V gene. This CDR3 reads CSVPTGTEATPQTDTQYF. CDR3 in DNA: TGCAGCGTCCCCACCGGCACAGAGGCTACACCACAAACAGATACGCAGTATTTT.

The V gene is TRBV29-1, the J gene TRBJ1-1; no clear D. The CDR3 runs 13 residues. Per the germline V gene, CDR1 is SQVTM and CDR2 is ANQGSEA. The V and J ends lost 7 bases and 5 bases respectively, with 17 bases between them. CDR3: CSAREVSGTEAFF. The CDR3 DNA sequence: TGCAGCGCTAGGGAAGTTTCGGGTACTGAAGCTTTCTTT.

This sequence joins TRBV6-6 and TRBJ2-1; no firm D call. V shed 2 bases and J shed 5 bases, with 10 bases lying between them. CDR1 is MNHNY, CDR2 SVGAGI, per germline (reference sequence). This CDR3 is 14 amino acids long. The CDR3 reads CASSYPANHNEQFF. Here the CDR3 DNA reads TGTGCCAGCAGTTACCCCGCCAACCACAATGAGCAGTTCTTC.

J is TRBJ1-6 and V is TRBV5-6; possibly TRBD1 for D (6 bases). There are 14 residues in the CDR3. Germline CDR1 and CDR2: SGHDT and YYEEEE. Trimming shortened V by 0 bases and J by 5 bases, and 6 bases separated the two germline ends. CDR3 region: CASSLGTDNSPLHF. CDR3 coding DNA: TGTGCCAGCAGCTTGGGGACAGATAATTCACCCCTCCACTTT.

Worth noting for this clone: Other DNA sequences of this sample code for an identical CDR3. The genes are TRBV5-1 and TRBJ2-5; 8 bases match TRBD1. V lost 3 bases, J lost 2 bases, and 6 bases stayed unmatched. The germline gives CDR1 SGHRS, CDR2 YFSETQ. This CDR3 is 15 amino acids long. The CDR3 loop is CASSSRTGYQETQYF. The CDR3 coding sequence is TGCGCCAGCAGCTCGAGGACAGGGTATCAAGAGACCCAGTACTTC.

The chain combines TRBV7-9 with TRBJ2-6; no clear D. Germline values: CDR1 SEHNR, CDR2 FQNEAQ (reference sequence). This CDR3 has 16 residues. V was shortened by 0 bases and J by 2 bases, with 8 bases between the two germline ends. Here the CDR3 DNA reads TGTGCCAGCAGCTTAGCTGTCGGTACTGGGGCCAACGTCCTGACTTTC. This sequence encodes CASSLAVGTGANVLTF.

This chain uses TRBV7-3 with TRBJ2-3; D is ambiguous. Trimming took 2 bases from V and 6 from J, leaving 9 bases between them. Germline V gene lookup returns CDR1 SGHTA and CDR2 FQGTGA. The CDR3 consists of 13 residues. The CDR3 bases are TGTGCCAGCAGCTTATTCAGCGATGATACGCAGTATTTT. This gives the protein CASSLFSDDTQYF.